Many counts were recorded for the clone carrying this T cell receptor (beta chain). Its antigen is not identified. TCRdb re-derived calls from the 5' RACE reads in MiXCR, one entry per CDR3 protein. The data contain approximately 490,000 distinct CDR3 sequences, around 20% of them seen just once; the ten biggest clones take up 9.5% to 15%. This sample is drawn from a study of T-cell memory formation after mild COVID-19. About the study: The two donors had largely donor-specific TCR clusters. Study observations and caveats: Among clones peaking at day 37 in the second wave, SARS-CoV-2 specificity remained unconfirmed. A second wave expanding day 15 to 37 was CD4+-biased; contracting clones were balanced. Memory cells collected pre-infection included some clones that later responded, suggesting cross-reactive memory joined.

The germline CDR1 and CDR2 sequences are SQVTM and ANQGSEA. The CDR3 has 14 residues. After removal of 2 bases from V and 3 bases from J, the junction contained 6 bases not matched to a gene. The sequence was collected from an adult woman who had mild COVID-19 (a few samples of this study predate the infection). Cell type and time point are not known. Specimen: PBMCs or a T cell subset sorted from them (not recorded which). This chain connects TRBV29-1 to TRBJ2-5, with TRBD1 identical over 7 bases. The CDR3, as DNA: TGCAGCGTTGAATTCGGGACAGCCGAAGAGACCCAGTACTTC. Its translation is CSVEFGTAEETQYF.